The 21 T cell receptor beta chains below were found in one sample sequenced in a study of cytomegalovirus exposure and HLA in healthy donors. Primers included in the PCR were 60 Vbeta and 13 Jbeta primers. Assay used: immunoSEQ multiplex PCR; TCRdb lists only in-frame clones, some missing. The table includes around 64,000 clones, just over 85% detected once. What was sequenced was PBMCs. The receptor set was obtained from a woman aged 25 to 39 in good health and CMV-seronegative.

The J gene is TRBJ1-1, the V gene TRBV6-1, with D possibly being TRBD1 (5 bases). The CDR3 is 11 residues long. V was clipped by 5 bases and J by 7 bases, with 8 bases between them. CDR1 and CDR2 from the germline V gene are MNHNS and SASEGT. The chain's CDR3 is CASSRQNEAFF. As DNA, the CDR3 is TGTGCCAGCAGTCGACAGAATGAAGCTTTCTTT.

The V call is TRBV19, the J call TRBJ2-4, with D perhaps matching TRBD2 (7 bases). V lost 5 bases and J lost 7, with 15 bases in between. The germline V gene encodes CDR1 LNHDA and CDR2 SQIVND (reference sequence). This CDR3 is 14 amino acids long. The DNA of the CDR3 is TGTGCCAGTAGTCTAACAGGGAGGGTGAACATTCAGTACTTC. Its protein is CASSLTGRVNIQYF.

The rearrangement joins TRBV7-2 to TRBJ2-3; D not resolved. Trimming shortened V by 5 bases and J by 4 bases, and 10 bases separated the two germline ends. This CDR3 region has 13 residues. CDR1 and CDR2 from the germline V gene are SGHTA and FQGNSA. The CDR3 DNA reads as TGTGCCAGCAGCCCCCTGAACTCAGATACGCAGTATTTT. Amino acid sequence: CASSPLNSDTQYF.

The CDR3 loop reads CASSDGFTGELFF. The CDR3 nucleotides read TGTGCCAGCAGTGACGGCTTCACCGGGGAGCTGTTTTTT. The chain combines TRBV6-4 with TRBJ2-2; unclear D gene. Trimming left V 2 bases short and J 4 bases short, with 5 bases between. Per the germline V gene, CDR1 is MRHNA and CDR2 is SNTAGT. This CDR3 region has 13 residues.

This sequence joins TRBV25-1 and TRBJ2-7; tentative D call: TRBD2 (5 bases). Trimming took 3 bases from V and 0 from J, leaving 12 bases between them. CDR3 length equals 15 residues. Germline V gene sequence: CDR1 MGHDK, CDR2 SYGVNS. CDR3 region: CASSEAGQISYEQYF. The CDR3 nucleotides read TGTGCCAGCAGTGAGGCGGGTCAAATCTCCTACGAGCAGTACTTC.

CDR3 sequence reads: CASSYSRTGFSYEQYF. The CDR3 region has the DNA TGTGCCAGCAGTTACAGCCGGACAGGTTTTTCCTACGAGCAGTACTTC. The J gene is TRBJ2-7, the V gene TRBV6-5; 7 nucleotides align to TRBD1. There are 16 residues in the CDR3. J was trimmed by 1 base and V by 2 bases; bases with no gene match: 8. Germline V lookup: CDR1 MNHEY, CDR2 SVGAGI.

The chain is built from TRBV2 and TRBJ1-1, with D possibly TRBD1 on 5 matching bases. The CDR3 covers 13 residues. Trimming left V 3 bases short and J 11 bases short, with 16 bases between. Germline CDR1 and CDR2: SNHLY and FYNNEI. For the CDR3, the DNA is TGTGCCAGCAGTGATTGGCGGGGACGCCCGGCTTTCTTT. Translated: CASSDWRGRPAFF.

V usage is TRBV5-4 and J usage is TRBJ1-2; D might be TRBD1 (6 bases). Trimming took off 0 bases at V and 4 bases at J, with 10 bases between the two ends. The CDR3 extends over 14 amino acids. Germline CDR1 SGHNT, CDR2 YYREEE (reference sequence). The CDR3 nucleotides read TGTGCCAGCAGCTTGGCAGGGGTCCTCTATGGCTACACCTTC. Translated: CASSLAGVLYGYTF.

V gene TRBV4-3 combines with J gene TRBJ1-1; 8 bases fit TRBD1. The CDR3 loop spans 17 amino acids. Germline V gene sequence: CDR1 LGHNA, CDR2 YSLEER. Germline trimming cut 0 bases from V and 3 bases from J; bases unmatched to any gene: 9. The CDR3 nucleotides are TGCGCCAGCAGCCAAGACGCCAGGGGGCCGGGGGACACTGAAGCTTTCTTT. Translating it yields CASSQDARGPGDTEAFF.

CDR3 sequence: CASTRDRGPAGELFF. The CDR3 DNA sequence: TGTGCCAGCACCAGGGACAGGGGGCCGGCCGGGGAGCTGTTTTTT. The chain uses TRBV28 and TRBJ2-2; 12 bases are shared with TRBD1. The CDR3 covers 15 residues. V dropped 7 bases and J dropped 6; count of bases not matched to a gene: 6. Germline V lookup: CDR1 MDHEN, CDR2 SYDVKM.

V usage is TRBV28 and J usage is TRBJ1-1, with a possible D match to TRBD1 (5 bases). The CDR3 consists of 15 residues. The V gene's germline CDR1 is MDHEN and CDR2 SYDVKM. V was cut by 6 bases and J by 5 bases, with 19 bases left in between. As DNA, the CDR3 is TGTGCCAGCAGCCCATATCGGGGGGTAGGGACTGAAGCTTTCTTT. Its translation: CASSPYRGVGTEAFF.

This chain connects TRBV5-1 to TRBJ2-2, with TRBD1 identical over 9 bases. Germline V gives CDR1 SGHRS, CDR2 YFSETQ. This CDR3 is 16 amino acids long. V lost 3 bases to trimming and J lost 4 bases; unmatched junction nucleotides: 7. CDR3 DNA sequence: TGCGCCAGCAGCTCGTCCGGGACAGGGCCCACCGGGGAGCTGTTTTTT. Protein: CASSSSGTGPTGELFF.

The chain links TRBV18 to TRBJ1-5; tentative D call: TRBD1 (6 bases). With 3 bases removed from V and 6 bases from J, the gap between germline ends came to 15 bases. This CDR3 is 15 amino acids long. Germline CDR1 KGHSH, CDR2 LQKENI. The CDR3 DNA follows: TGTGCCAGCTCACCTAGTACGGGGGGCCCTCAGCCCCAGCATTTT. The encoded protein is CASSPSTGGPQPQHF.

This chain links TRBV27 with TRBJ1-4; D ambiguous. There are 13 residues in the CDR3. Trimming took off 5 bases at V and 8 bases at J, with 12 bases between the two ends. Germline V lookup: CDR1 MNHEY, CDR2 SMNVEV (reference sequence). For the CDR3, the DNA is TGTGCCAGCAGTAGGAGGGAAACGGAAAAACTGTTTTTT. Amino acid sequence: CASSRRETEKLFF.

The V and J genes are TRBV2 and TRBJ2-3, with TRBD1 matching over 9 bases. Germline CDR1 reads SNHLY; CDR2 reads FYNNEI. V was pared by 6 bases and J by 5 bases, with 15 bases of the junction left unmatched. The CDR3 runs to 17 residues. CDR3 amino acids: CASSDDTPVDRGDTQYF. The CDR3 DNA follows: TGTGCCAGCAGCGACGATACACCGGTGGACAGGGGAGATACGCAGTATTTT.

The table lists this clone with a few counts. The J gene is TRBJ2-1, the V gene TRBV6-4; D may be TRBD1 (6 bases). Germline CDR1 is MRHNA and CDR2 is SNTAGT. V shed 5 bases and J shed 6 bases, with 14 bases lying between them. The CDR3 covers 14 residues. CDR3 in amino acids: CASSRGIDSNEQFF. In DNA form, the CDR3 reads TGTGCCAGCAGTAGGGGGATAGACAGCAATGAGCAGTTCTTC.

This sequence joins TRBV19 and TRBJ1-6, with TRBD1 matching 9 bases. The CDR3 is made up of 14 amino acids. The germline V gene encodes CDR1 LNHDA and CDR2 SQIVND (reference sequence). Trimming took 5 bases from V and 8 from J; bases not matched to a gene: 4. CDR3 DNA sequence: TGTGCCAGTAGTGGGGACAGGGCGGATTCACCCCTCCACTTT. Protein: CASSGDRADSPLHF.

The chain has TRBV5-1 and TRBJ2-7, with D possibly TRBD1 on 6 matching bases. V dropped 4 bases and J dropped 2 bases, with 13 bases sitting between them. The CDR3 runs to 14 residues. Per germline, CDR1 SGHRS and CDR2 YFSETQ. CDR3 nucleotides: TGCGCCAGCAGCCTAACAGGGAGAACCTACGAGCAGTACTTC. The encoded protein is CASSLTGRTYEQYF.

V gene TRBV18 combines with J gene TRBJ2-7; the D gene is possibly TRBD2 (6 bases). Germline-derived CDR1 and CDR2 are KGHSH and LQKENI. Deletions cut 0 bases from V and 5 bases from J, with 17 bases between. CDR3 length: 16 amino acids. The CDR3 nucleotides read TGTGCCAGCTCACCACCGTCTCCTCGCGGGATTCACGAGCAGTACTTC. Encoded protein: CASSPPSPRGIHEQYF. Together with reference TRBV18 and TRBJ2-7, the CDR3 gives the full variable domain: NAGVMQNPRHLVRRRGQEARLRCSPMKGHSHVYWYRQLPEEGLKFMVYLQKENIIDESGMPKERFSAEFPKEGPSILRIQQVVRGDSAAYFCASSPPSPRGIHEQYFGPGTRLTVT.

The CDR3 here is CASSEDSYGYTF. The CDR3, as DNA: TGTGCCAGCAGCGAGGACAGCTATGGCTACACCTTC. The chain joins TRBV2 to TRBJ1-2, with TRBD1 as a possible D gene (6 bases). Germline V gene sequence: CDR1 SNHLY, CDR2 FYNNEI. CDR3 length: 12 residues. Trimming left V 6 bases short and J 4 bases short, with 9 bases between.

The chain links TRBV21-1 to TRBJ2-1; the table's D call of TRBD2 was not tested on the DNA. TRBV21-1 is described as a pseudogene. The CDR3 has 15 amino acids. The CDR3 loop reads CASRPFDSPHNEQFF. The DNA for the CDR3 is TGTGCCAGCAGACCCTTCGACTCCCCACACAATGAGCAGTTCTTC.